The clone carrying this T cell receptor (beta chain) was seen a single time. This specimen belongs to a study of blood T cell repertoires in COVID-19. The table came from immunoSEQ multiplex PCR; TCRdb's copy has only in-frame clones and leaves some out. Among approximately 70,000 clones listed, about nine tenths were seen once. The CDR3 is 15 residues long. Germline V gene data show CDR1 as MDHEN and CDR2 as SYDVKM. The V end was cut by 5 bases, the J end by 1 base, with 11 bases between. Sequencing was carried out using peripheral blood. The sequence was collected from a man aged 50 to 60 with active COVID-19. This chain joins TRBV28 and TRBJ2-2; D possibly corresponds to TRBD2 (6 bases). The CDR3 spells CASSRDFLNTGELFF. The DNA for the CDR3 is TGTGCCAGCAGTCGGGACTTCTTGAACACCGGGGAGCTGTTTTTT.